A single sample gave rise to the 29 T cell receptor beta chains below, sequenced in a study of blood T cell repertoires in COVID-19. Sequencing was performed with immunoSEQ multiplex PCR; in TCRdb, only in-frame clones are kept and a portion is missing. The table includes about 200,000 clones, about 88% detected once. What was sequenced was peripheral blood. The source of these receptors is a man aged 55 to 70 with acute or convalescent COVID-19.

The chain employs TRBV4-3 and TRBJ2-7; 10 bases are shared with TRBD2. V was clipped by 0 bases and J by 0 bases; unmatched bases: 2. The length of the CDR3 is 16 residues. Germline V CDR1 and CDR2: LGHNA, YSLEER. For the CDR3, the DNA is TGCGCCAGCAGCCAAGAGTTAGCGGGGGGCTCCTACGAGCAGTACTTC. Residues: CASSQELAGGSYEQYF.

This chain joins TRBV6-2 or TRBV6-3 and TRBJ2-5; D is possibly TRBD2 (5 bases). The germline V gene has CDR1 MNHEY and CDR2 SVGEGT. Deletions cut 2 bases from V and 5 bases from J, with 12 bases between. The CDR3 covers 14 residues. CDR3 coding DNA: TGTGCCAGCAGTTACCTACGGGGAAGGGAGACCCAGTACTTC. Residues: CASSYLRGRETQYF.

The chain uses TRBV6-2 or TRBV6-3 and TRBJ2-1; TRBD2 matches 12 bases. The V gene end was trimmed by 5 bases and the J gene end by 3 bases; junction bases not matched to a gene: 14. Germline CDR1 reads MNHEY; CDR2 reads SVGEGT. This CDR3 has 19 residues. For the CDR3, the DNA is TGTGCCAGCAGTGCACTAGCGGGGGGCCGCCGCGGGAGCTACAATGAGCAGTTCTTC. Its translation is CASSALAGGRRGSYNEQFF.

The V and J genes are TRBV6-2 or TRBV6-3 and TRBJ1-3, with D unresolved. Germline V CDR1 and CDR2: MNHEY, SVGEGT. V was trimmed by 2 bases and J by 2 bases, leaving 7 bases between them. CDR3 size: 14 residues. DNA for the CDR3: TGTGCCAGCAGTTACGCACTGACTGGAAACACCATATATTTT. Translation: CASSYALTGNTIYF.

The chain employs TRBV28 and TRBJ2-5, with D perhaps TRBD1 (6 bases). The CDR3 length is 12 residues. Germline V CDR1 and CDR2: MDHEN, SYDVKM. Trimming stripped 4 bases from V and 5 bases from J, with 8 bases between. The CDR3 here is CASSWGRETQYF. The CDR3 DNA reads as TGTGCCAGCAGTTGGGGGCGCGAGACCCAGTACTTC.

The rearrangement joins TRBV21-1 to TRBJ1-2; the table gives TRBD1 as D, unverified against the DNA. TRBV21-1 is a known pseudogene. This CDR3 has 17 residues. CDR3 in amino acids: CASSKGLVQGGNYGYTF. In DNA form, the CDR3 reads TGTGCCAGCAGCAAAGGCCTTGTACAGGGGGGGAACTATGGCTACACCTTC.

This chain uses TRBV15 with TRBJ1-6; 7 nucleotides match TRBD1. Losses at the gene ends were 0 bases for V and 9 bases for J; bases not matched to a gene: 5. This CDR3 spans 15 amino acids. CDR1 and CDR2 from the germline V gene are LNHNV and YYDKDF (reference sequence). The CDR3 bases are TGTGCCACCAGCAGAGAACACAGGGGTGGTTCACCCCTCCACTTT. Its protein product is CATSREHRGGSPLHF. The full variable domain, completed using reference TRBV15 and TRBJ1-6, is DAMVIQNPRYQVTQFGKPVTLSCSQTLNHNVMYWYQQKSSQAPKLLFHYYDKDFNNEADTPDNFQSRRPNTSFCFLDIRSPGLGDTAMYLCATSREHRGGSPLHFGNGTRLTVT.

This chain links TRBV19 with TRBJ2-1; 8 positions match TRBD2. After removal of 5 bases from V and 4 bases from J, the junction contained 7 bases not matched to a gene. This CDR3 region has 15 residues. Per the germline V gene, CDR1 is LNHDA and CDR2 is SQIVND (reference sequence). The CDR3 reads CASSWRAGGYNEQFF. The CDR3 nucleotides read TGTGCCAGTAGTTGGCGGGCGGGGGGATACAATGAGCAGTTCTTC. Combining the CDR3 with reference TRBV19 and TRBJ2-1 gives the whole variable domain DGGITQSPKYLFRKEGQNVTLSCEQNLNHDAMYWYRQDPGQGLRLIYYSQIVNDFQKGDIAEGYSVSREKKESFPLTVTSAQKNPTAFYLCASSWRAGGYNEQFFGPGTRLTVL.

The table lists this clone with a few counts. This chain uses TRBV5-4 with TRBJ1-1; D is unresolved. The CDR3 runs to 12 residues. The germline V gene encodes CDR1 SGHNT and CDR2 YYREEE (reference sequence). Between the trimmed V and J ends, which lost 4 bases and 10 bases, there was a span of 14 bases. CDR3 nucleotides: TGTGCCAGCAGCCCGGGAGGGAAGGGAGCTTTCTTT. This gives the protein CASSPGGKGAFF. The variable domain in full, completed from reference TRBV5-4 and TRBJ1-1, reads ETGVTQSPTHLIKTRGQQVTLRCSSQSGHNTVSWYQQALGQGPQFIFQYYREEENGRGNFPPRFSGLQFPNYSSELNVNALELDDSALYLCASSPGGKGAFFGQGTRLTVV.

As for this clone: The same CDR3 can be traced to other DNA sequences in this sample. The chain couples TRBV5-4 to TRBJ1-2; D possibly corresponds to TRBD1 (5 bases). CDR3 length equals 15 residues. Germline CDR1 SGHNT, CDR2 YYREEE (reference sequence). V shed 0 bases and J shed 3 bases, with 12 bases lying between them. CDR3 protein: CASSLGAGGDYGYTF. Here the CDR3 DNA reads TGTGCCAGCAGCTTGGGGGCGGGGGGTGACTATGGCTACACCTTC.

CDR3 protein: CASSYLRGYEQYF. The CDR3 DNA reads as TGTGCCAGCAGTTACCTCCGGGGCTACGAGCAGTACTTC. This sequence joins TRBV6-5 and TRBJ2-7; weak D call: TRBD2 (5 bases). Trimming removed 2 bases from V and 3 bases from J, with 8 bases in between. Germline CDR1 and CDR2: MNHEY and SVGAGI. CDR3 length: 13 amino acids.

The rearrangement joins TRBV5-1 to TRBJ2-3, with 10 nucleotides matching TRBD2. The CDR3 runs to 14 residues. Germline loops: CDR1 SGHRS, CDR2 YFSETQ. V dropped 5 bases and J dropped 5; count of bases not matched to a gene: 5. CDR3 residues: CASSTSGEKDTQYF. The CDR3 DNA sequence: TGCGCCAGCAGTACTAGCGGGGAGAAAGATACGCAGTATTTT.

The rearrangement joins TRBV7-7 to TRBJ2-3; 9 bases agree with TRBD2. Per germline, CDR1 SSHAT and CDR2 FNYEAQ (reference sequence). This CDR3 is 15 amino acids long. V was pared by 5 bases and J by 4 bases, with 7 bases of the junction left unmatched. The CDR3 DNA reads as TGTGCCAGCAGCCAGGCGGGGGGGCCTGCAGATACGCAGTATTTT. Residues: CASSQAGGPADTQYF.

This sequence joins TRBV5-4 and TRBJ1-5, with D uncertain. V shed 4 bases and J shed 2 bases, with 19 bases lying between them. This CDR3 spans 17 amino acids. Germline assignment: CDR1 SGHNT and CDR2 YYREEE (reference sequence). CDR3 DNA: TGTGCCAGCAGCCGGATGGTCCCCGGGGAGGGCAATCAGCCCCAGCATTTT. Amino acid sequence: CASSRMVPGEGNQPQHF. The full variable domain, rest sourced from reference TRBV5-4 and TRBJ1-5, is ETGVTQSPTHLIKTRGQQVTLRCSSQSGHNTVSWYQQALGQGPQFIFQYYREEENGRGNFPPRFSGLQFPNYSSELNVNALELDDSALYLCASSRMVPGEGNQPQHFGDGTRLSIL.

In this sample, this clone turned up once. This chain joins TRBV5-6 and TRBJ1-4; 8 bases agree with TRBD1. With V trimmed by 4 bases and J by 3 bases, 2 bases remained unmatched. The CDR3 totals 14 residues. CDR1 SGHDT and CDR2 YYEEEE come from the germline V gene. CDR3 coding DNA: TGTGCCAGCAGCCGGACAGGGTCTAATGAAAAACTGTTTTTT. Translation gives CASSRTGSNEKLFF.

In this sample, this clone turned up once. The V gene is TRBV4-3, the J gene TRBJ1-2; TRBD1 matches at 8 bases. The V gene's germline CDR1 is LGHNA and CDR2 YSLEER. V lost 0 bases, J lost 4 bases, and 7 bases stayed unmatched. The CDR3 spans 16 residues. CDR3 loop: CASSQDGTGGSYGYTF. The CDR3 nucleotides read TGCGCCAGCAGCCAAGATGGAACAGGGGGTAGCTATGGCTACACCTTC.

In this sample, this clone turned up a few times. J is TRBJ2-7 and V is TRBV6-5, with D possibly being TRBD1 (6 bases). The V and J ends lost 6 bases and 1 base respectively, with 16 bases between them. Germline CDR1 and CDR2: MNHEY and SVGAGI. This CDR3 contains 15 residues. CDR3 sequence: CASSLDQGNSYEQYF. The CDR3 DNA sequence: TGTGCCAGCAGCCTCGACCAGGGGAATTCCTACGAGCAGTACTTC.

The rearrangement uses TRBV7-8 and TRBJ1-2; the match to TRBD1 covers 7 bases. Germline CDR1 SGHVS, CDR2 FQNEAQ. With V trimmed by 0 bases and J by 8 bases, 12 bases remained unmatched. The CDR3 covers 16 residues. CDR3 region: CASSLAIRDSLIGYTF. The DNA of the CDR3 is TGTGCCAGCAGCTTAGCAATCCGGGACAGTTTAATCGGCTACACCTTC.

The rearrangement joins TRBV3-1 (or the pseudogene TRBV3-2) to TRBJ2-1; the match to TRBD2 covers 12 bases. The length of the CDR3 is 17 residues. V gave up 1 base and J gave up 9 bases; unmatched junction bases: 10. CDR1 LGHDT and CDR2 YNNKEL come from the germline V gene (reference sequence). The CDR3 nucleotides are TGTGCCAGCAGCCAAGCAAAGCTAGCGGGGGGGCCTGGTGAGCAGTTCTTC. As protein: CASSQAKLAGGPGEQFF.

The genes are TRBV11-2 and TRBJ2-3; D unclear. The CDR3 loop spans 11 amino acids. The V end lost 5 bases, the J end lost 6 bases, and 6 bases lay between the germline ends. Germline V CDR1 and CDR2: SGHAT, FQNNGV. The CDR3 loop is CASSLRDTQYF. The CDR3 nucleotides are TGTGCCAGCAGCCTCAGGGATACGCAGTATTTT.

The chain joins TRBV11-2 to TRBJ1-3, with D hard to call. V lost 5 bases and J lost 4, with 15 bases in between. This CDR3 is 15 amino acids long. CDR1 is SGHAT and CDR2 is FQNNGV in the germline V gene. For the CDR3, the DNA is TGTGCCAGCAGCCCGACACCAGCGGCAGGAAACACCATATATTTT. This encodes CASSPTPAAGNTIYF.

The chain has TRBV2 and TRBJ2-5; 8 bases fit TRBD2. The germline CDR1 and CDR2 sequences are SNHLY and FYNNEI. This CDR3 is 14 amino acids long. Trimming took 5 bases from V and 2 from J; bases not matched to a gene: 4. The CDR3 DNA follows: TGTGCCAGCAGTTCCCAGCGGGGGCAAGAGACCCAGTACTTC. This translates into CASSSQRGQETQYF.

The rearrangement uses TRBV29-1 and TRBJ2-2; D is perhaps TRBD1 (6 bases). The CDR3 contains 14 residues. Germline V gene sequence: CDR1 SQVTM, CDR2 ANQGSEA. The V and J ends lost 6 bases and 4 bases respectively, with 15 bases between them. The CDR3 region has the DNA TGCAGCGTCTTACAGGGTGGGTTCACCGGGGAGCTGTTTTTT. Protein product: CSVLQGGFTGELFF.

The chain recombines TRBV6-1 with TRBJ2-1, with 9 positions matching TRBD1. This CDR3 is built from 15 residues. With V trimmed by 3 bases and J by 6 bases, 6 bases remained unmatched. Germline V gives CDR1 MNHNS, CDR2 SASEGT. The CDR3 DNA reads TGTGCCAGCAGTGACAAAGGACAGGGGATCAATGAGCAGTTCTTC. Translating gives CASSDKGQGINEQFF.

J is TRBJ1-1 and V is TRBV19, with no clear D. V was trimmed by 5 bases and J by 0 bases, leaving 13 bases between them. CDR3 length: 15 amino acids. Germline CDR1 and CDR2: LNHDA and SQIVND (reference sequence). CDR3 amino acids: CASSLPGPMNTEAFF. The CDR3 coding sequence is TGTGCCAGTAGTCTCCCTGGGCCTATGAACACTGAAGCTTTCTTT.

The chain has TRBV9 and TRBJ2-1, with 13 bases matching TRBD2. The trim removed 4 bases at V and 8 bases at J, leaving 9 bases unmatched. The CDR3 length is 16 residues. The germline V gene encodes CDR1 SGDLS and CDR2 YYNGEE. The DNA of the CDR3 is TGTGCCAGCAGCCCCGGCACTAGCGGGGGGGCCCATGAGCAGTTCTTC. This codes for CASSPGTSGGAHEQFF. The entire variable domain, with the rest obtained from reference TRBV9 and TRBJ2-1, is as follows: DSGVTQTPKHLITATGQRVTLRCSPRSGDLSVYWYQQSLDQGLQFLIQYYNGEERAKGNILERFSAQQFPDLHSELNLSSLELGDSALYFCASSPGTSGGAHEQFFGPGTRLTVL.

The J gene is TRBJ1-1, the V gene TRBV3-1 (or the pseudogene TRBV3-2), with 8 bases matching TRBD1. Germline V gives CDR1 LGHDT, CDR2 YNNKEL (reference sequence). Trimming took 3 bases from V and 5 from J; bases not matched to a gene: 5. This CDR3 region has 14 residues. CDR3 nucleotide sequence: TGTGCCAGCAGCCACGACAGGGGTAGGACTGAAGCTTTCTTT. As protein: CASSHDRGRTEAFF.

This clone was counted between two and nine times. This chain uses TRBV11-2 with TRBJ1-5; no clear D gene. Germline V gene lookup returns CDR1 SGHAT and CDR2 FQNNGV. The CDR3 extends over 14 amino acids. The V end was cut by 3 bases, the J end by 2 bases, with 8 bases between. For the CDR3, the DNA is TGTGCCAGCAGCTTGGTGGGCGGCAATCAGCCCCAGCATTTT. This sequence encodes CASSLVGGNQPQHF.

This clone has only a few counts. The chain couples TRBV10-3 to TRBJ1-3; D may be TRBD1 (6 bases). This CDR3 has 14 residues. Germline V gives CDR1 ENHRY, CDR2 SYGVKD. The V end was cut by 3 bases, the J end by 5 bases, with 11 bases between. CDR3 sequence (DNA): TGTGCCATCAGTGACCCGGGACACCGAAACACCATATATTTT. Its translation is CAISDPGHRNTIYF.